These T cell receptor beta chains were read from a single sample in a study of brain T cells in children with intractable seizures. TCRdb keeps only in-frame clones here, not all; method: immunoSEQ multiplex PCR. Of 100,000 to 120,000 clones listed, 90% to 95% were seen once; the top ten hold around 4%. Here the sequenced sample was peripheral blood, taken at surgery. The receptors derive from a boy younger than two with hemimegalencephaly and intractable seizures. The CDR3 runs from the conserved cysteine through the conserved F or W. D genes are given only for firm matches. Clone size is not always given. Where it is, it says once, few, many or a class for expanded clones.

TRBJ1-1 TRBV7-3 . . 13 CASRQVGNTEAFF TGTGCCAGCAGGCAGGTGGGGAACACTGAAGCTTTCTTT
TRBJ2-1 TRBV9 . TRBD2 15 CASSPRGLAGNEQFF TGTGCCAGCAGCCCCCGAGGGCTAGCGGGCAATGAGCAGTTCTTC
TRBJ1-1 TRBV7-3 . TRBD1 18 CASSLNTYGQGGNTEAFF TGTGCCAGCAGCTTAAACACCTATGGACAGGGGGGAAACACTGAAGCTTTCTTT
TRBJ2-1 TRBV6-2/TRBV6-3 . . 13 CASSYLPDNEQFF TGTGCCAGCAGTTACCTACCAGACAATGAGCAGTTCTTC
TRBJ2-2 TRBV11-2 . TRBD1 13 CASTDRGWGELFF TGTGCCAGCACCGACAGGGGATGGGGGGAGCTGTTTTTT
TRBJ2-7 TRBV13 . . 13 CASSLRVSYEQYF TGTGCCAGCAGCTTGAGGGTCTCCTACGAGCAGTACTTC
TRBJ1-1 TRBV6-6 . . 15 CASSYGPYQNTEAFF TGTGCCAGCAGTTACGGCCCGTATCAGAACACTGAAGCTTTCTTT
TRBJ1-5 TRBV28 . . 14 CASSLAGGNQPQHF TGTGCCAGCAGTCTAGCCGGTGGCAATCAGCCCCAGCATTTT
TRBJ1-1 TRBV30 . . 13 CAWTRIFDTEAFF TGTGCCTGGACTAGGATATTCGACACTGAAGCTTTCTTT
TRBJ2-2 TRBV7-9 . . 13 CASSPRGPGELFF TGTGCCAGCAGCCCGCGGGGTCCCGGGGAGCTGTTTTTT
TRBJ2-7 TRBV18 . TRBD2 16 CASSLMTSGSTHEQYF TGTGCCAGCTCACTGATGACTAGCGGGAGTACCCACGAGCAGTACTTC
TRBJ1-2 TRBV5-4 . . 14 CASSDPRAVSGYTF TGTGCCAGCAGCGATCCAAGGGCGGTCAGTGGCTACACCTTC
TRBJ1-6 TRBV27 . TRBD1 17 CASSLLQGVSYNSPLHF TGTGCCAGCAGTTTATTACAGGGGGTCTCCTATAATTCACCCCTCCACTTT
TRBJ2-5 TRBV28 . . 14 CASSLFSGEETQYF TGTGCCAGCAGTTTATTCTCTGGGGAAGAGACCCAGTACTTC
TRBJ2-1 TRBV9 . TRBD2 17 CASSVGASGRGYNEQFF TGTGCCAGCAGCGTAGGGGCTAGCGGGAGGGGGTACAATGAGCAGTTCTTC
TRBJ2-1 TRBV23-1 . . 13 CASSQSMIVEQFF TGCGCCAGCAGTCAATCGATGATAGTTGAGCAGTTCTTC
TRBJ1-5 TRBV18 . . 15 CASSPIQGSNQPQHF TGTGCCAGCTCACCAATTCAGGGGAGCAATCAGCCCCAGCATTTT
TRBJ2-7 TRBV11-2 . . 17 CASSLDLPRRGLGEQYF TGTGCCAGCAGCTTAGATTTGCCTAGAAGGGGTCTTGGCGAGCAGTACTTC
TRBJ2-7 TRBV11-3 once TRBD2 16 CASSFTSGGSSYEQYF TGTGCCAGCAGCTTTACTAGCGGGGGTAGCTCCTACGAGCAGTACTTC
TRBJ1-2 TRBV6-1 . . 15 CASSEGRGGAGRYTF TGTGCCAGCAGTGAAGGACGCGGTGGGGCAGGGCGCTACACCTTC
TRBJ1-6 TRBV7-2 once . 14 CASSLGRGESPLHF TGTGCCAGCAGCTTAGGACGTGGGGAGTCACCCCTCCACTTT
TRBJ2-7 TRBV9 . TRBD2 16 CASSATGLAGGYEQYF TGTGCCAGCAGCGCTACTGGACTAGCGGGAGGGTACGAGCAGTACTTC
TRBJ1-5 TRBV10-2 . . 13 CASTDRSYQPQHF TGCGCCAGCACCGACAGGTCGTATCAGCCCCAGCATTTT
TRBJ2-7 TRBV27 . TRBD2 13 CAGPSGRYHEQYF TGTGCCGGACCTAGCGGGAGGTACCACGAGCAGTACTTC
TRBJ2-2 TRBV28 . TRBD2 14 CASSSQRGGRELFF TGTGCCAGCAGTTCCCAGCGGGGTGGCCGGGAGCTGTTTTTT
TRBJ2-3 TRBV7-6 . TRBD2 15 CASSSEAGAAHTQYF TGTGCCAGCAGCTCCGAAGCGGGAGCTGCACATACGCAGTATTTT
TRBJ1-4 TRBV5-8 . . 13 CASSRDNNEKLFF TGTGCCAGCAGCCGGGACAATAATGAAAAACTGTTTTTT
TRBJ1-2 TRBV7-9 . . 14 CASSHLTVNYGYTF TGTGCCAGCAGCCATCTCACGGTTAACTATGGCTACACCTTC
TRBJ2-2 TRBV6-5 . . 12 CASGGQPGELFF TGTGCCAGCGGCGGACAGCCCGGGGAGCTGTTTTTT
TRBJ2-7 TRBV4-3 . . 14 CASSPTGGTYEQYF TGCGCCAGCAGTCCCACGGGCGGGACCTACGAGCAGTACTTC
TRBJ2-7 TRBV7-9 . . 15 CASSFQGPSSYEQYF TGTGCCAGCAGCTTTCAGGGGCCAAGCTCCTACGAGCAGTACTTC
TRBJ2-3 TRBV29-1 . TRBD2 17 CSVEALGLAGGADTQYF TGCAGCGTTGAAGCCTTGGGACTAGCGGGAGGGGCAGATACGCAGTATTTT
TRBJ2-7 TRBV27 . TRBD2 15 CASSLKASGTYEQYF TGTGCCAGCAGTTTGAAGGCTAGCGGTACCTACGAGCAGTACTTC
TRBJ2-5 TRBV27 . TRBD2 13 CASRGTNQETQYF TGTGCCAGCAGGGGGACTAACCAAGAGACCCAGTACTTC
TRBJ2-7 TRBV5-8 . . 13 CASSRAASYEQYF TGTGCCAGCAGCCGGGCCGCATCCTACGAGCAGTACTTC
TRBJ2-6 TRBV27 . TRBD2 15 CASSLGGSGANVLTF TGTGCCAGCAGTTTGGGGGGGTCTGGGGCCAACGTCCTGACTTTC
TRBJ2-7 TRBV20-1 . TRBD2 11 CSAAGGYEQYF TGCAGTGCGGCGGGAGGATACGAGCAGTACTTC
TRBJ1-5 TRBV6-2/TRBV6-3 . . 15 CASSYLRQSNQPQHF TGTGCCAGCAGTTACCTACGGCAGAGCAATCAGCCCCAGCATTTT
TRBJ1-5 TRBV6-6 . . 12 CASSGRDQPQHF TGTGCCAGCAGTGGCAGGGATCAGCCCCAGCATTTT
TRBJ2-5 TRBV3-1/TRBV3-2 . TRBD2 18 CASSQDWLAGGLCETQYF TGTGCCAGCAGCCAAGATTGGCTAGCGGGAGGGCTTTGTGAGACCCAGTACTTC